Listed below are T cell receptor beta chains from one sample, sequenced in a study of blood T cells in healthy people across ages. In TCRdb, the 5' RACE reads were re-called with MiXCR into one record per CDR3 protein. Of some 1 million distinct CDR3 sequences listed, 45% were seen once; the top ten hold 15% to 20%. Sample: blood. The source is a woman in her sixties or seventies in good health. Both conserved end residues are part of each CDR3. Fields, in order: V gene, CDR3 protein.

>TRBV4-2
CASSQDNVGTDTQYF
>TRBV20-1
CSARDLQKDTTDTQYF
>TRBV6-1
CASRPDGTRLVGETQYF
>TRBV27
CASMRGGYGYTF
>TRBV28
CASSYGTGLAEQFF
>TRBV6-1
CASSEGQFATNEKLFF
>TRBV10-3
CAISGGDRGTDTEAFF
>TRBV10-3
CAIRVSTDTQYF
>TRBV21-1
CASRFLKGTSGTEAFF
>TRBV5-1
CASSSFAGGTDMQYF
>TRBV4-1
CASSQDVGRYSYEQYF
>TRBV29-1
CSARTSGRVLGNEQFF
>TRBV14
CASSQDRGAPYEQYF
>TRBV11-2
CASSEAIGISYNEQFF
>TRBV20-1
CSATAPGLDNQPQHF
>TRBV12-3/TRBV12-4
CASSLDTQGGTGTQYF
>TRBV7-8
CVSIGGLVGTTDTQYF
>TRBV7-9
CASSLVASGRLPDTQYF
>TRBV6-6
CASSYTLGPYYGYTF
>TRBV18
CASPPSGTSSTNEQFF
>TRBV20-1
CSARTSRGRNQETQYF
>TRBV25-1
CASSDPGTANYGYTF
>TRBV21-1
CASSKDSTKVLRGSYNEQFF
>TRBV30
CAWSVPLRTGRPGANVLTF
>TRBV10-3
CAISEQGGNSPLHF
>TRBV7-2
CASSSSGEGYNEQFF
>TRBV3-1
CASSHGLAGDEQYF
>TRBV29-1
CSCWAGEVGTTTYNEQFF
>TRBV28
CASKWGYSNQPQHF
>TRBV6-5
CASSYNLGAEETQYF
>TRBV27
CASRWTGVTDTQYF
>TRBV7-9
CASSSSKRESEQYF
>TRBV12-3/TRBV12-4
CASSLAPRVTSNGYTF
>TRBV13
CASSLRTSGSYEQYF
>TRBV11-1
CASSTQGVGYYEQYF
>TRBV13
CASSHQGGRLIYEQYF
>TRBV20-1
CSARPTRGGETQYF
>TRBV7-2
CASSPPPQPYGEQFF
>TRBV6-2/TRBV6-3
CASSLQGNTGELFF
>TRBV3-1
CASSQDQGGVDTEAFF
>TRBV6-1
CASTPATGTGGAGYTF
>TRBV12-3/TRBV12-4
CASSSRPPSVDEQYF
>TRBV29-1
CGVAVGGETQYF
>TRBV3-1
CASSQKRQGAWEQYF
>TRBV13
CASSSSGGALYEQFF
>TRBV29-1
CSVEWGYGYTF
>TRBV12-3/TRBV12-4
CASTPPYTSGIETQYF
>TRBV13
CASSLGGMRDTQYF
>TRBV5-1
CASSWGQGRDEQYF
>TRBV15
CATSRDHREVADTQYF
>TRBV13
CASSSTGTMGETQYF
>TRBV30
CAWSVLLGPGGTQYF